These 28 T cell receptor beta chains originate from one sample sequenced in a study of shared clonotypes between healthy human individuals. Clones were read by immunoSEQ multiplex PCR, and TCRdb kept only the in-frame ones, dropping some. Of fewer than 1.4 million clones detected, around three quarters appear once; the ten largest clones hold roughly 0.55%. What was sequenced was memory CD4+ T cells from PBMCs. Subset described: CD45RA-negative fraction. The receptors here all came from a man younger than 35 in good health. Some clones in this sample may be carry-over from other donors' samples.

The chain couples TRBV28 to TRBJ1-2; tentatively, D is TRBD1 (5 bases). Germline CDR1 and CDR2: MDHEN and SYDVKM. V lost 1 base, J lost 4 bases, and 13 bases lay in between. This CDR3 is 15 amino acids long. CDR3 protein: CASSLSLGRGYGYTF. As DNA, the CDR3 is TGTGCCAGCAGTTTATCTCTGGGAAGGGGCTATGGCTACACCTTC.

For the CDR3, the DNA is TGTGCCAGCAGCTTACCTATTAGCGGGAGGTTCTACGAGCAGTACTTC. This encodes CASSLPISGRFYEQYF. This chain connects TRBV7-9 to TRBJ2-7; TRBD2 matches 10 bases. The CDR3 runs 16 residues. The germline V gene has CDR1 SEHNR and CDR2 FQNEAQ (reference sequence). V dropped 2 bases and J dropped 3; count of bases not matched to a gene: 7.

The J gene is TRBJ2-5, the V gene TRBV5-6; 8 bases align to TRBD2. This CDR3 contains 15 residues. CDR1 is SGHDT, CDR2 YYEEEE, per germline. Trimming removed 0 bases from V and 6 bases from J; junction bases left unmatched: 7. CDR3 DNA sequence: TGTGCCAGCAGCTTGGAAGCGGGAGTGGTGAAGACCCAGTACTTC. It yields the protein CASSLEAGVVKTQYF.

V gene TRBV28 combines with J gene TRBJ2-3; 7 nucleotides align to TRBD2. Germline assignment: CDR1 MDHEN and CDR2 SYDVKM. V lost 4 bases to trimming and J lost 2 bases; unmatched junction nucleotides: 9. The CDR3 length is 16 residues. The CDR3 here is CASSSPGSGVTDTQYF. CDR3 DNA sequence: TGTGCCAGCAGTTCCCCAGGGAGCGGGGTCACAGATACGCAGTATTTT. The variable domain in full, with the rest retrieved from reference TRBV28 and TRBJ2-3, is DVKVTQSSRYLVKRTGEKVFLECVQDMDHENMFWYRQDPGLGLRLIYFSYDVKMKEKGDIPEGYSVSREKKERFSLILESASTNQTSMYLCASSSPGSGVTDTQYFGPGTRLTVL.

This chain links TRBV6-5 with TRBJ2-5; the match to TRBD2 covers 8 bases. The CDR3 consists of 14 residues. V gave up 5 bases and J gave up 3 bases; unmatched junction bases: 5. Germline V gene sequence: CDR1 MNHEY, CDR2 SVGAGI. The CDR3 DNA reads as TGTGCCAGCAGTGCCAGCGGGAGAAAAGAGACCCAGTACTTC. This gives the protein CASSASGRKETQYF.

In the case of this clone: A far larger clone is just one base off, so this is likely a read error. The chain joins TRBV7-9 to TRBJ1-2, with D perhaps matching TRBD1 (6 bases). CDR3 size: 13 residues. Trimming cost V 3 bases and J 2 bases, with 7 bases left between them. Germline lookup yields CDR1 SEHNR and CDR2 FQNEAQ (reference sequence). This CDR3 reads CASSFTGNYGYTF. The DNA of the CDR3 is TGTGCCAGCAGCTTTACAGGGAACTATGGCTACACCTTC.

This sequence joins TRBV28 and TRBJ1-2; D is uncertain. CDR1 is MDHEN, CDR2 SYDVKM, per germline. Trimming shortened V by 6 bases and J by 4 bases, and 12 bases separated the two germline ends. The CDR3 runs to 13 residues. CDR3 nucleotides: TGTGCCAGCAGGAAACCTACAAGCTATGGCTACACCTTC. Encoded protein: CASRKPTSYGYTF.

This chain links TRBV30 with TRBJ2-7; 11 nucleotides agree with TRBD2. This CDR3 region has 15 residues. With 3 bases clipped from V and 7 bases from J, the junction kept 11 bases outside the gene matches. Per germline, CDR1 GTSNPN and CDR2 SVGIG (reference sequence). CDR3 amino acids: CAWRLKGTSGKEQYF. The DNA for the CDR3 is TGTGCCTGGAGACTAAAGGGGACTAGCGGAAAAGAGCAGTACTTC.

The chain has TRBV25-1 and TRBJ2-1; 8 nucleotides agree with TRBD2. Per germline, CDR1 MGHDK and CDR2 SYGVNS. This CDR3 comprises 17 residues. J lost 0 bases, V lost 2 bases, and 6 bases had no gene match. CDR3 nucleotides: TGTGCCAGCAGTGAACAATTTACTAGCGGCTCCTACAATGAGCAGTTCTTC. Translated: CASSEQFTSGSYNEQFF.

The CDR3 sequence: CAISEWQGEKLFF. The CDR3 DNA reads TGTGCCATCAGTGAGTGGCAGGGTGAAAAACTGTTTTTT. The chain links TRBV10-3 to TRBJ1-4; maybe TRBD1 (5 bases). The CDR3 spans 13 residues. The V gene's germline CDR1 is ENHRY and CDR2 SYGVKD. V gave up 1 base and J gave up 7 bases, with 7 bases separating them.

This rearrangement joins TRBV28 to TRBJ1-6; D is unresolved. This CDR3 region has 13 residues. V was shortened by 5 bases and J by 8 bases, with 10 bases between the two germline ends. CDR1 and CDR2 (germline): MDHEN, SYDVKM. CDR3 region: CASSLGRYSPLHF. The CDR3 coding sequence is TGTGCCAGCAGTCTGGGCCGATATTCACCCCTCCACTTT.

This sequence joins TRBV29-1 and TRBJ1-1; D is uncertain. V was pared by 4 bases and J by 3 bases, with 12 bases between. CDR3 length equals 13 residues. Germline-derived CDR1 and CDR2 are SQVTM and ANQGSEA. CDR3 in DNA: TGCAGCGTTGGTGGCCCGGCGGACACTGAAGCTTTCTTT. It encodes CSVGGPADTEAFF.

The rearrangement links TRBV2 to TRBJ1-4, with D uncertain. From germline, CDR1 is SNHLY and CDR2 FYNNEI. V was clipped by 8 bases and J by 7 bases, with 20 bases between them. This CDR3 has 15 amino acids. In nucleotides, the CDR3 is TGTGCCAGCTCCTTATGGCCGGACCGGGGTGAAAAACTGTTTTTT. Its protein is CASSLWPDRGEKLFF.

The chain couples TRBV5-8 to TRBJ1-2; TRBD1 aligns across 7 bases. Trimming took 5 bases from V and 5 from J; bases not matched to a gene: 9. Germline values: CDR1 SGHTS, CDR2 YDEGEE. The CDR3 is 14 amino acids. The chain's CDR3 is CASRRTGAGYGYTF. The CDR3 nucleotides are TGTGCCAGCAGGAGAACAGGGGCCGGATATGGCTACACCTTC. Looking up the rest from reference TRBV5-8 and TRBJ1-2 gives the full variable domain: EAGVTQSPTHLIKTRGQQATLRCSPISGHTSVYWYQQALGLGLQFLLWYDEGEERNRGNFPPRFSGRQFPNYSSELNVNALELEDSALYLCASRRTGAGYGYTFGSGTRLTVV.

Here the CDR3 reads CASSESTPGTQYF. CDR3 sequence (DNA): TGCGCCAGCAGTGAGTCGACCCCAGGAACGCAGTATTTT. J is TRBJ2-3 and V is TRBV10-1; D is undetermined. CDR3 length equals 13 residues. CDR1 is WNHNN and CDR2 is SYGVQD in the germline V gene (reference sequence). Trimming left V 0 bases short and J 9 bases short, with 10 bases between.

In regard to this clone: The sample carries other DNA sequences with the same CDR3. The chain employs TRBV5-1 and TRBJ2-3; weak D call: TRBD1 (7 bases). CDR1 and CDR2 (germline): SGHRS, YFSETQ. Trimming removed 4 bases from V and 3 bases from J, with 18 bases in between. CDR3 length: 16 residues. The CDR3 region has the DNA TGCGCCAGCAGCCCGGGGTTGACAGGGAGGACAGATACGCAGTATTTT. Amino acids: CASSPGLTGRTDTQYF.

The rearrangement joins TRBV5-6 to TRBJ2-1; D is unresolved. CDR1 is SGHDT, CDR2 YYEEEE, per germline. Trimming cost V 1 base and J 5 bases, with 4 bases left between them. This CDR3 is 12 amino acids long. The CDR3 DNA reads TGTGCCAGCAGCTTGTCCCACAATGAGCAGTTCTTC. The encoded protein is CASSLSHNEQFF.

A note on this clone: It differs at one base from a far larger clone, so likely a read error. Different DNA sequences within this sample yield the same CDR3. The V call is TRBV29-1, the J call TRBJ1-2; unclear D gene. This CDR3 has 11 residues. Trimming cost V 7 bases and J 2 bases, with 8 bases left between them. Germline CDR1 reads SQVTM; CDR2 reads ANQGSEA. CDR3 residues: CSESPNYGYTF. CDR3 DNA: TGCAGCGAGTCCCCAAACTATGGCTACACCTTC.

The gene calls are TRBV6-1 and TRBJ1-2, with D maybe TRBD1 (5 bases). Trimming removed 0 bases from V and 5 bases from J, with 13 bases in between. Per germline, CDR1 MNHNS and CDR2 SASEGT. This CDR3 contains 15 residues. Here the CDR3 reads CASSEAKGLVYGYTF. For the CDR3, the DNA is TGTGCCAGCAGTGAAGCTAAGGGACTGGTTTATGGCTACACCTTC.

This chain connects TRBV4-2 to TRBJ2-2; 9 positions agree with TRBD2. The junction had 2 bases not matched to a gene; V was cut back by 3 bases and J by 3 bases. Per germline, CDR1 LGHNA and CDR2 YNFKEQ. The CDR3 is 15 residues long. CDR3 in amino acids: CASSQVAGDTGELFF. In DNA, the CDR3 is TGTGCCAGCAGCCAGGTAGCGGGGGACACCGGGGAGCTGTTTTTT.

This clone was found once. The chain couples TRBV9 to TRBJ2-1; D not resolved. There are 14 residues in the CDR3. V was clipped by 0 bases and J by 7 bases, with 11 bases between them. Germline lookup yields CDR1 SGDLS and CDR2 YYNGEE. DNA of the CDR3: TGTGCCAGCAGCGTAGACCCGGGCAGGAATGAGCAGTTCTTC. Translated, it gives CASSVDPGRNEQFF.

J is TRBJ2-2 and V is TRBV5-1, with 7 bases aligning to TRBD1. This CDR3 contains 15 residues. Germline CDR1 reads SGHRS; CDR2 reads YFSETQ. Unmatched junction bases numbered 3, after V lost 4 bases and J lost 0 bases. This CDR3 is CASSHRGPNTGELFF. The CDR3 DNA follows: TGCGCCAGCAGCCACAGGGGTCCGAACACCGGGGAGCTGTTTTTT.

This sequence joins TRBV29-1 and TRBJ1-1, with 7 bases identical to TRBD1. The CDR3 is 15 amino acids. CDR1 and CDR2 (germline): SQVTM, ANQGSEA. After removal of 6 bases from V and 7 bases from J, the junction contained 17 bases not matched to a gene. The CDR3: CSVWPDREEGGEAFF. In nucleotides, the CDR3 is TGCAGCGTCTGGCCCGACAGGGAGGAGGGAGGTGAAGCTTTCTTT.

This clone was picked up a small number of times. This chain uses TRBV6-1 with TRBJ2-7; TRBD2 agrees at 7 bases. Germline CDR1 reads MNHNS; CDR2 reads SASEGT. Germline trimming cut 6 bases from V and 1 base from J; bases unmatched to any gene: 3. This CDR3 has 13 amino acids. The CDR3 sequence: CASRLARSYEQYF. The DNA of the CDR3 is TGTGCCAGCAGACTAGCGAGATCCTACGAGCAGTACTTC.

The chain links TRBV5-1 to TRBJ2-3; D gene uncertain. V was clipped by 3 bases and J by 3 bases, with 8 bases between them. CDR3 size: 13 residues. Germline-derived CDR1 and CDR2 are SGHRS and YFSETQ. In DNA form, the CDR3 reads TGCGCCAGCAGCTCGACGTTGACAGATACGCAGTATTTT. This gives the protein CASSSTLTDTQYF.

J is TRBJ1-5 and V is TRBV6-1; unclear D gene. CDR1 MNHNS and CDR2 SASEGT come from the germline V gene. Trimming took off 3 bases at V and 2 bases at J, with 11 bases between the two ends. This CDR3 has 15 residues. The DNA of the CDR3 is TGTGCCAGCAGTGAGCAGGTTATAGGCAATCAGCCCCAGCATTTT. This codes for CASSEQVIGNQPQHF.

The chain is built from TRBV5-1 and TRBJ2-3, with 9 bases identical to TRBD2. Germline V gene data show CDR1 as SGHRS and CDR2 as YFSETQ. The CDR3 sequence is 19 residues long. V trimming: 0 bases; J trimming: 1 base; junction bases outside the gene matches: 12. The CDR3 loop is CASSLGGSGSWARTDTQYF. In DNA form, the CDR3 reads TGCGCCAGCAGCTTGGGAGGTAGCGGGAGTTGGGCCCGCACAGATACGCAGTATTTT.

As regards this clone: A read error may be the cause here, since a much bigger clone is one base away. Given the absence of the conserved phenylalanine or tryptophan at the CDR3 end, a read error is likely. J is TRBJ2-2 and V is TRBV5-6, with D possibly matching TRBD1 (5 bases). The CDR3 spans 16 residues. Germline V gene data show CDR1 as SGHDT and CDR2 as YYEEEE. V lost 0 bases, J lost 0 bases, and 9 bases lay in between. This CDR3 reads CASSLGPGTNTGELFY. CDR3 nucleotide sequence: TGTGCCAGCAGCTTGGGCCCAGGGACGAACACCGGGGAGCTGTTTTAT.